This TCR beta chain was sequenced in a study of circulating CD8 cells and anti-PD-1 response in melanoma. This clonotype has more than one count but fewer than ten. Live CD3+CD8+TCRalphabeta+ cells were sorted into four subsets by PD-1 and/or TIGIT. With 4 bases removed from V and 4 bases from J, the gap between germline ends came to 11 bases. CDR1 is PRHDT and CDR2 is FYEKMQ in the germline V gene (reference sequence). The length of the CDR3 is 13 residues. Using roughly 16 ng of total RNA, TCR libraries were made with the QIAseq Immune Repertoire TCR panel. In TCRdb, the reads were re-called with MiXCR into one record per CDR3 protein. The sample holds roughly 360 distinct CDR3 sequences, 6% to 7% seen once.

The chain uses TRBV13 and TRBJ2-7; D is ambiguous. The sequence was obtained from a human donor with melanoma. The sequencing used CD8+ T cells from PBMCs, collected at baseline or after one month of anti-PD-1 therapy (not recorded which). The CDR3 loop reads CASSSPPEYEQYF. CDR3 DNA sequence: TGTGCCAGCAGCTCCCCACCCGAATACGAGCAGTACTTC.